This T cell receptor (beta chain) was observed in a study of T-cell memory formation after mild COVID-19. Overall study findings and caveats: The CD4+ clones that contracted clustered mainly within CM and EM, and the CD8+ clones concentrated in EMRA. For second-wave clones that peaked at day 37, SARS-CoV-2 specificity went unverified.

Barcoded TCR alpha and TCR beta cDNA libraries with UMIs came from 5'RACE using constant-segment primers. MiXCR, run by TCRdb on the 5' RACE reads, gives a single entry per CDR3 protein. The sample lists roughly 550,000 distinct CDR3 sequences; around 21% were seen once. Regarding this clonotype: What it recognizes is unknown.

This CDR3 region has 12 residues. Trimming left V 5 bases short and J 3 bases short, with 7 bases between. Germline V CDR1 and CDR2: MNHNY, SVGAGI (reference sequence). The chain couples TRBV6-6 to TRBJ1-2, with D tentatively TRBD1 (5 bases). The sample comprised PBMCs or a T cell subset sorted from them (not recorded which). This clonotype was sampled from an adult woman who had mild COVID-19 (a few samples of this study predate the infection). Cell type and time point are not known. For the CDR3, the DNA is TGTGCCAGCAGTGGGGACCACTATGGCTACACCTTC. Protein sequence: CASSGDHYGYTF.